The 20 T cell receptor beta chains given below trace back to one sample, sequenced in a study of T cell responses to AZD1222 COVID-19 vaccine. The table came from immunoSEQ multiplex PCR; TCRdb's copy has only in-frame clones and leaves some out. Among 100,000 to 150,000 clones listed, around nine tenths were seen once. Sequenced here: peripheral blood, sampled on day 0 of AZD1222 vaccination. These receptors originate from an adult in good health.

The rearrangement joins TRBV29-1 to TRBJ2-1; D remains unclear. CDR1 SQVTM and CDR2 ANQGSEA come from the germline V gene. The V and J ends lost 8 bases and 0 bases respectively, with 11 bases between them. The CDR3 consists of 13 residues. The CDR3 coding sequence is TGCAGCACCTCCGGCAGCTCCTACAATGAGCAGTTCTTC. It codes for CSTSGSSYNEQFF.

The rearrangement links TRBV4-2 to TRBJ2-3; D call uncertain. The CDR3 extends over 17 amino acids. V was shortened by 0 bases and J by 0 bases, with 13 bases between the two germline ends. CDR1 and CDR2 (germline): LGHNA, YNFKEQ. The CDR3 coding sequence is TGTGCCAGCAGCCAAGATCGAGCGCGGCCTAGCACAGATACGCAGTATTTT. Translation: CASSQDRARPSTDTQYF.

This clone was recorded only once. Sequence at one end of the junction differs from germline and may be a read error. This chain connects TRBV19 to TRBJ1-1, with D maybe TRBD1 (6 bases). The CDR3 is made up of 14 amino acids. The germline CDR1 and CDR2 sequences are LNHDA and SQIVND (reference sequence). The CDR3, as DNA: TGTGCCAGTAGTATAGCAGGGGCGAACGCTGAAGCTTTCTTT. Protein sequence: CASSIAGANAEAFF.

The genes are TRBV19 and TRBJ1-2; 11 bases are a match to TRBD1. V dropped 3 bases and J dropped 5; count of bases not matched to a gene: 2. This CDR3 spans 14 amino acids. Germline CDR1 and CDR2: LNHDA and SQIVND (reference sequence). The CDR3: CASSIGTGGYGYTF. DNA for the CDR3: TGTGCCAGTAGTATCGGGACAGGGGGTTATGGCTACACCTTC. The complete variable domain, with remaining parts taken from reference TRBV19 and TRBJ1-2, reads DGGITQSPKYLFRKEGQNVTLSCEQNLNHDAMYWYRQDPGQGLRLIYYSQIVNDFQKGDIAEGYSVSREKKESFPLTVTSAQKNPTAFYLCASSIGTGGYGYTFGSGTRLTVV.

The chain employs TRBV5-6 and TRBJ1-6; 7 nucleotides agree with TRBD1. CDR3 length: 15 residues. V shed 0 bases and J 13 bases; nucleotides not matched to a gene: 10. Germline assignment: CDR1 SGHDT and CDR2 YYEEEE. The CDR3 here is CASSLGQGGIDPLHF. In nucleotides, the CDR3 is TGTGCCAGCAGCTTGGGCCAGGGGGGAATTGATCCCCTCCACTTT.

This chain uses TRBV25-1 with TRBJ1-1, with 9 bases aligning to TRBD1. V shed 3 bases and J 5 bases; nucleotides not matched to a gene: 4. The CDR3 runs to 14 residues. Germline CDR1 reads MGHDK; CDR2 reads SYGVNS. The CDR3 sequence: CASSDNRGLTEAFF. CDR3 DNA sequence: TGTGCCAGCAGTGACAACAGGGGGCTTACTGAAGCTTTCTTT.

The CDR3 nucleotides read TGTGCCAGCAGCGCCCGGGCCCTAAATGAAAAACTGTTTTTT. As protein: CASSARALNEKLFF. The rearrangement links TRBV5-6 to TRBJ1-4, with D uncertain. This CDR3 has 14 residues. V was pared by 4 bases and J by 5 bases, with 12 bases between. Germline CDR1 reads SGHDT; CDR2 reads YYEEEE.

The chain couples TRBV9 to TRBJ1-2; D may be TRBD1 (5 bases). The V and J ends lost 1 base and 0 bases respectively, with 10 bases between them. CDR1 and CDR2 from the germline V gene are SGDLS and YYNGEE. The CDR3 totals 15 residues. CDR3 in DNA: TGTGCCAGCAGCGTAAACCCGACAGCTAACTATGGCTACACCTTC. As protein: CASSVNPTANYGYTF.

V and J are TRBV18 and TRBJ1-1; D is undetermined. Germline CDR1 reads KGHSH; CDR2 reads LQKENI. V was shortened by 3 bases and J by 1 base, with 9 bases between the two germline ends. This CDR3 spans 14 amino acids. The CDR3 sequence: CASSPSYSNTEAFF. The CDR3 nucleotides are TGTGCCAGCTCACCGTCCTATTCGAACACTGAAGCTTTCTTT.

This rearrangement joins TRBV7-2 to TRBJ2-1; D is unresolved. The germline CDR1 and CDR2 sequences are SGHTA and FQGNSA. This CDR3 is 16 amino acids long. V was pared by 1 base and J by 4 bases, with 14 bases between. CDR3 amino acids: CASSLVFGVGYNEQFF. DNA for the CDR3: TGTGCCAGCAGCTTAGTATTTGGGGTAGGTTACAATGAGCAGTTCTTC. The variable domain in full, completed from reference TRBV7-2 and TRBJ2-1, reads GAGVSQSPSNKVTEKGKDVELRCDPISGHTALYWYRQSLGQGLEFLIYFQGNSAPDKSGLPSDRFSAERTGGSVSTLTIQRTQQEDSAVYLCASSLVFGVGYNEQFFGPGTRLTVL.

The J gene is TRBJ2-7, the V gene TRBV24-1; D possibly corresponds to TRBD1 (6 bases). With 4 bases removed from V and 6 bases from J, the gap between germline ends came to 6 bases. Germline V lookup: CDR1 KGHDR, CDR2 SFDVKD. The CDR3 is 11 amino acids. CDR3 sequence: CATSDRGEQYF. As DNA, the CDR3 is TGTGCCACCAGTGACAGGGGCGAGCAGTACTTC.

The CDR3 region is CASSQYGTGISPLHF. CDR3 nucleotides: TGTGCCAGCAGCCAGTATGGGACAGGGATTTCACCCCTCCACTTT. J is TRBJ1-6 and V is TRBV3-1 (or the pseudogene TRBV3-2), with 9 bases aligning to TRBD1. The CDR3 has 15 amino acids. The ends lost 3 bases at V and 9 bases at J; junction bases unmatched: 6. Germline values: CDR1 LGHDT, CDR2 YNNKEL (reference sequence).

About this clone: Compared with germline, one end of the junction differs, possibly owing to a read error. The chain combines TRBV14 with TRBJ1-2, with a weak D call TRBD1 (5 bases). There are 12 residues in the CDR3. Germline-derived CDR1 and CDR2 are SGHDN and FVKESK. In DNA form, the CDR3 reads TGTGCCAGCAGCCATACCGGCAGGGTCCCCTCCTTC. It is translated as CASSHTGRVPSF.

The chain recombines TRBV5-1 with TRBJ1-1, with D perhaps TRBD1 (5 bases). The CDR3 loop spans 13 amino acids. V was pared by 3 bases and J by 1 base, with 7 bases between. Germline assignment: CDR1 SGHRS and CDR2 YFSETQ. CDR3 residues: CASSYGGNTEAFF. CDR3 bases: TGCGCCAGCAGCTACGGGGGGAACACTGAAGCTTTCTTT.

The DNA for the CDR3 is TGTGCCAGCAGTGCACAGGGGATTCGCACAGATACGCAGTATTTT. Translation gives CASSAQGIRTDTQYF. The chain is built from TRBV25-1 and TRBJ2-3; 7 bases align to TRBD1. Germline values: CDR1 MGHDK, CDR2 SYGVNS. Unmatched junction bases numbered 5, after V lost 4 bases and J lost 1 base. The CDR3 is 15 amino acids.

This chain uses TRBV15 with TRBJ2-1; D tentatively fits TRBD1 or TRBD2 (5 bases each). CDR1 and CDR2 (germline): LNHNV, YYDKDF (reference sequence). The CDR3 extends over 16 amino acids. Trimming took 2 bases from V and 4 from J, leaving 15 bases between them. The CDR3 nucleotides are TGTGCCACCAGCAGACGCCGGGACGGACCATACAATGAGCAGTTCTTC. The encoded protein is CATSRRRDGPYNEQFF.

The CDR3 spells CASSGVTGKAGKLFF. CDR3 bases: TGTGCCAGCAGCGGAGTAACAGGGAAGGCAGGGAAACTGTTTTTT. The gene calls are TRBV11-2 and TRBJ1-4, with D possibly being TRBD1 (6 bases). V was pared by 5 bases and J by 11 bases, with 21 bases between. The CDR3 loop spans 15 amino acids. Germline V lookup: CDR1 SGHAT, CDR2 FQNNGV.

The gene calls are TRBV7-2 and TRBJ2-1; D uncertain. Germline loops: CDR1 SGHTA, CDR2 FQGNSA. The CDR3 totals 13 residues. V lost 5 bases and J lost 5, with 10 bases in between. CDR3 amino acids: CASSLTTNNEQFF. CDR3 bases: TGTGCCAGCAGCCTTACCACCAACAATGAGCAGTTCTTC.

CDR3: CARSLTGTEAYEQYF. CDR3 in DNA: TGTGCCAGAAGCTTAACCGGGACAGAAGCTTACGAGCAGTACTTC. The chain employs TRBV5-3 and TRBJ2-7; TRBD1 matches at 7 bases. TRBV5-3 qualifies as an ORF whose function is uncertain. V shed 2 bases and J 4 bases; nucleotides not matched to a gene: 9. There are 15 residues in the CDR3.

This chain uses TRBV5-6 with TRBJ1-1, with D possibly being TRBD1 (6 bases). V lost 0 bases and J lost 4, with 13 bases in between. The CDR3 sequence is 15 residues long. Germline V gives CDR1 SGHDT, CDR2 YYEEEE. CDR3 sequence (DNA): TGTGCCAGCAGCTTGGAGACAGGAGGGAGCACTGAAGCTTTCTTT. This translates into CASSLETGGSTEAFF.